A selection of T cell receptor beta chains follows, all from one sample in a study of cytomegalovirus exposure and HLA in healthy donors. The assay was immunoSEQ multiplex PCR, and TCRdb's table has in-frame clones only and misses some. The data hold 150,000 to 200,000 clones, with 80% to 90% observed a single time. Material for sequencing was PBMCs. These receptors originate from a woman under 30 in good health and CMV-seronegative. Both conserved end residues are part of each CDR3. A D gene is named only where the DNA matches it firmly. The size entry is marked missing in some rows and otherwise reads once, few, many or a size class.

d_gene | abundance | j_gene | v_gene | CDR3nt | CDR3aa
NA | NA | TRBJ2-7 | TRBV28 | TGTGCCAGCAACCCCTGGGGGGGGCTGAGCCACGAGCAGTACTTC | CASNPWGGLSHEQYF
NA | NA | TRBJ2-1 | TRBV28 | TGTGCCAGCAATTGGGGGCTATTGGATGAGCAGTTCTTC | CASNWGLLDEQFF
TRBD1 | NA | TRBJ2-7 | TRBV4-1 | TGCGCCAGCAGCCAAGGACAGGGTGGCGACGAGCAGTACTTC | CASSQGQGGDEQYF
TRBD2 | few | TRBJ2-3 | TRBV7-2 | TGTGCCAGCAGCGATTTACGGGGACTAGGGTATACGCAGTATTTT | CASSDLRGLGYTQYF
NA | NA | TRBJ2-1 | TRBV7-2 | TGTGCCAGCAGCTTAGCCTTCCGGGATGAGCAGTTCTTC | CASSLAFRDEQFF
NA | few | TRBJ1-2 | TRBV4-1 | TGCGCCAGCAGCCAAGTCGTGCGGGGGGGCGTTGGTGGCTACACCTTC | CASSQVVRGGVGGYTF
NA | NA | TRBJ2-3 | TRBV10-3 | TGTGCCATCACCGAAGGACTAACCTACACAGATACGCAGTATTTT | CAITEGLTYTDTQYF
NA | NA | TRBJ1-2 | TRBV2 | TGTGCCAGCAGTGCCTTAAACTATGGCTACACCTTC | CASSALNYGYTF
NA | NA | TRBJ2-1 | TRBV4-2 | TGTGCCAGCAGTTGGGAGGATCGGCCCTACAATGAGCAGTTCTTC | CASSWEDRPYNEQFF
TRBD2 | once | TRBJ2-7 | TRBV7-9 | TGTGCCAGCAGCTTTAGCGGGAGAAGTGACGAGCAGTACTTC | CASSFSGRSDEQYF
NA | NA | TRBJ2-3 | TRBV7-8 | TGTGCCAGCAGCTTACGTCCCGCGGCAGATACGCAGTATTTT | CASSLRPAADTQYF
TRBD2 | NA | TRBJ2-3 | TRBV15 | TGTGCCACCAGCAGACCCGGACTAGCGCGGGAGTATTTT | CATSRPGLAREYF
NA | NA | TRBJ2-6 | TRBV4-1 | TGCGCCAGCAGCTCTCGGACTACTGGGGCCAACGTCCTGACTTTC | CASSSRTTGANVLTF
TRBD2 | NA | TRBJ2-5 | TRBV7-8 | TGTGCCAGCAGCGAACGGGAGGGCCGGGAGACCCAGTACTTC | CASSEREGRETQYF
NA | NA | TRBJ1-5 | TRBV2 | TGTGCCAGCAGTGAAGAGAGCGGGCGGTGGACTCTGAATCAGCCCCAGCATTTT | CASSEESGRWTLNQPQHF
NA | NA | TRBJ1-6 | TRBV6-7 | TGTGCCAGCACACTATGGGGGGGGAATTCACCCCTCCACTTT | CASTLWGGNSPLHF
NA | NA | TRBJ1-4 | TRBV2 | TGTGCCAGCAACTTACTCCAGCGGGGTGAAAAACTGTTTTTT | CASNLLQRGEKLFF
NA | NA | TRBJ1-1 | TRBV5-6 | TGTGCCAGCAGCTATGGAGGCAGGTCCGGGACTGAAGCTTTCTTT | CASSYGGRSGTEAFF
TRBD1 | NA | TRBJ1-1 | TRBV18 | TGTGCCAGCTCACGATACAGGGGGAACACTGAAGCTTTCTTT | CASSRYRGNTEAFF
TRBD1 | NA | TRBJ1-6 | TRBV6-1 | TGTGCCAGCAGTGAAGGACAGGGGCGTAATTCACCCCTCCACTTT | CASSEGQGRNSPLHF
NA | NA | TRBJ2-1 | TRBV4-1 | TGCGCCAGCAGCCAAGGGGCAGGGGCCAATGAGCAGTTCTTC | CASSQGAGANEQFF